The 21 T cell receptor beta chains below were found in one sample sequenced in a study of cytomegalovirus exposure and HLA in healthy donors. PCR used 60 Vbeta primers and 13 Jbeta primers. The protocol was immunoSEQ multiplex PCR, while the TCRdb copy is restricted to in-frame clones and leaves out a portion. Of 100,000 or so clones listed, about 79% were seen once; the top ten hold about 2%. The material sequenced was PBMCs. The source is a human donor in good health.

The V and J genes are TRBV19 and TRBJ1-5, with D possibly TRBD1 on 5 matching bases. Looked up from germline, CDR1 is LNHDA and CDR2 is SQIVND (reference sequence). V was shortened by 7 bases and J by 0 bases, with 25 bases between the two germline ends. The CDR3 length is 19 residues. CDR3 nucleotides: TGTGCCAGTACCGATTGGGGGATCCGGGACTTGAATAGCAATCAGCCCCAGCATTTT. It translates to CASTDWGIRDLNSNQPQHF.

This clone came up a few times. The chain couples TRBV28 to TRBJ2-2; 9 nucleotides match TRBD1. The V and J ends lost 2 bases and 7 bases, in that order; junction bases with no gene match: 2. This CDR3 contains 14 residues. CDR1 and CDR2 from the germline V gene are MDHEN and SYDVKM. CDR3 in amino acids: CASSLRTGDGELFF. CDR3 DNA: TGTGCCAGCAGTTTAAGGACAGGGGACGGGGAGCTGTTTTTT. Full variable domain (remainder filled in from reference TRBV28 and TRBJ2-2): DVKVTQSSRYLVKRTGEKVFLECVQDMDHENMFWYRQDPGLGLRLIYFSYDVKMKEKGDIPEGYSVSREKKERFSLILESASTNQTSMYLCASSLRTGDGELFFGEGSRLTVL.

V is TRBV7-2 and J is TRBJ2-1; 7 bases align to TRBD1. The CDR3 sequence is 14 residues long. Looked up from germline, CDR1 is SGHTA and CDR2 is FQGNSA. V trimming: 5 bases; J trimming: 5 bases; junction bases outside the gene matches: 6. CDR3 region: CASSPIRGHNEQFF. CDR3 in DNA: TGTGCCAGCAGCCCTATAAGGGGGCACAATGAGCAGTTCTTC.

The chain links TRBV5-1 to TRBJ2-3, with a possible D match to TRBD1 (6 bases). The V gene's germline CDR1 is SGHRS and CDR2 YFSETQ. The CDR3 contains 16 residues. Trimming removed 5 bases at V and 5 bases at J, with 21 bases between. CDR3: CASRANSVGAQDTQYF. The CDR3 DNA reads TGCGCCAGCAGGGCGAATAGCGTGGGGGCGCAAGATACGCAGTATTTT.

The rearrangement links TRBV6-1 to TRBJ2-5, with 10 bases fitting TRBD2. The V segment lost 0 bases and the J segment 5 bases; nucleotides outside the gene matches: 3. The CDR3 consists of 15 residues. Germline CDR1 is MNHNS and CDR2 is SASEGT. CDR3 residues: CASSEAASGSETQYF. DNA of the CDR3: TGTGCCAGCAGTGAAGCGGCTAGCGGGAGTGAGACCCAGTACTTC.

The chain is built from TRBV19 and TRBJ2-7, with D perhaps matching TRBD2 (6 bases). V was trimmed by 2 bases and J by 3 bases, leaving 11 bases between them. Germline V gene data show CDR1 as LNHDA and CDR2 as SQIVND (reference sequence). The CDR3 spans 14 residues. For the CDR3, the DNA is TGTGCCAGTAGTATAACGGCTAGCGACTACGAGCAGTACTTC. It specifies CASSITASDYEQYF.

This chain connects TRBV29-1 to TRBJ1-2, with D perhaps TRBD1 (5 bases). V was pared by 4 bases and J by 4 bases, with 10 bases between. The CDR3 is 12 amino acids. Germline lookup yields CDR1 SQVTM and CDR2 ANQGSEA. The CDR3 loop is CSVVWGIYGYTF. In nucleotides, the CDR3 is TGCAGCGTTGTCTGGGGCATCTATGGCTACACCTTC.

This clone occurred once. The V call is TRBV15, the J call TRBJ2-2; 10 bases align to TRBD2. The junction had 9 bases not matched to a gene; V was cut back by 1 base and J by 10 bases. The CDR3 consists of 16 residues. CDR1 is LNHNV, CDR2 YYDKDF, per germline (reference sequence). Here the CDR3 reads CATSRGGAGGALELFF. The CDR3 DNA follows: TGTGCCACCAGCAGAGGGGGAGCGGGAGGGGCCTTGGAGCTGTTTTTT.

V is TRBV7-8 and J is TRBJ2-1, with 11 bases that match TRBD1. CDR1 is SGHVS, CDR2 FQNEAQ, per germline. After removal of 5 bases from V and 9 bases from J, the junction contained 9 bases not matched to a gene. CDR3 length: 15 residues. DNA of the CDR3: TGTGCCAGCAGCCGCCTAGGACAGGGGGCACGTGAGCAGTTCTTC. Translated: CASSRLGQGAREQFF.

J is TRBJ2-3 and V is TRBV19, with a possible D match to TRBD2 (6 bases). V lost 7 bases and J 6 bases, leaving 20 bases between the germline ends. Germline CDR1 and CDR2: LNHDA and SQIVND (reference sequence). The CDR3 sequence is 15 residues long. DNA of the CDR3: TGTGCCAGTAATGGAGGGAGTGGGGGAAGGGATACGCAGTATTTT. Amino acids: CASNGGSGGRDTQYF. Complete variable domain (other parts from reference TRBV19 and TRBJ2-3): DGGITQSPKYLFRKEGQNVTLSCEQNLNHDAMYWYRQDPGQGLRLIYYSQIVNDFQKGDIAEGYSVSREKKESFPLTVTSAQKNPTAFYLCASNGGSGGRDTQYFGPGTRLTVL.

This chain joins TRBV7-9 and TRBJ1-1, with D possibly matching TRBD1 (6 bases). From germline, CDR1 is SEHNR and CDR2 FQNEAQ (reference sequence). V lost 7 bases and J 4 bases, leaving 13 bases between the germline ends. The CDR3 length is 13 residues. The CDR3 nucleotides are TGTGCCAGCACCCAGGGGCTTCGCACTGAAGCTTTCTTT. Its protein product is CASTQGLRTEAFF. Based on the CDR3 plus reference TRBV7-9 and TRBJ1-1, the full variable domain is DTGVSQNPRHKITKRGQNVTFRCDPISEHNRLYWYRQTLGQGPEFLTYFQNEAQLEKSRLLSDRFSAERPKGSFSTLEIQRTEQGDSAMYLCASTQGLRTEAFFGQGTRLTVV.

J is TRBJ1-4 and V is TRBV2; 10 bases map to TRBD1. This CDR3 region has 15 residues. The V gene's germline CDR1 is SNHLY and CDR2 FYNNEI. The trim removed 6 bases at V and 7 bases at J, leaving 8 bases unmatched. CDR3 coding DNA: TGTGCCAGCAGGTTCCCGGGACAGGGGACTGAAAAACTGTTTTTT. It is translated as CASRFPGQGTEKLFF. The variable domain in full, with the rest retrieved from reference TRBV2 and TRBJ1-4, is EPEVTQTPSHQVTQMGQEVILRCVPISNHLYFYWYRQILGQKVEFLVSFYNNEISEKSEIFDDQFSVERPDGSNFTLKIRSTKLEDSAMYFCASRFPGQGTEKLFFGSGTQLSVL.

This clone appeared once. The chain has TRBV28 and TRBJ1-2; 9 nucleotides agree with TRBD1. V lost 4 bases to trimming and J lost 7 bases; unmatched junction nucleotides: 10. Looked up from germline, CDR1 is MDHEN and CDR2 is SYDVKM. CDR3 size: 15 residues. The CDR3 here is CASSSGTGPSSGYTF. The CDR3 DNA reads as TGTGCCAGCAGTTCCGGGACAGGGCCATCGAGTGGCTACACCTTC.

The rearrangement links TRBV6-1 to TRBJ2-5, with TRBD2 matching 7 bases. The length of the CDR3 is 16 residues. J lost 2 bases, V lost 2 bases, and 8 bases had no gene match. Looked up from germline, CDR1 is MNHNS and CDR2 is SASEGT. CDR3 nucleotides: TGTGCCAGCAGTGAATTTAGGGGAGGGCCTCAAGAGACCCAGTACTTC. It is translated as CASSEFRGGPQETQYF.

This chain links TRBV21-1 with TRBJ1-3. TRBV21-1 is a recognized pseudogene. This CDR3 is 16 amino acids long. CDR3 DNA: TGTGCCAGCAGCCAACTAGCAGGGTCCTCTGGAAACACCATATATTTT. Its protein is CASSQLAGSSGNTIYF.

In this sample, this clone turned up once. The rearrangement links TRBV6-1 to TRBJ2-2, with D possibly being TRBD2 (6 bases). V lost 3 bases and J 7 bases, leaving 15 bases between the germline ends. Germline V gives CDR1 MNHNS, CDR2 SASEGT. CDR3 length: 15 amino acids. The CDR3 coding sequence is TGTGCCAGCAGTGATGGCCGGTGGGGAGGCGGGGAGCTGTTTTTT. Its protein product is CASSDGRWGGGELFF.

The V call is TRBV6-1, the J call TRBJ1-1; possibly TRBD1 for D (6 bases). The CDR3 runs to 14 residues. Trimming removed 6 bases from V and 1 base from J, with 12 bases in between. CDR1 is MNHNS, CDR2 SASEGT, per germline. This CDR3 reads CASRPQGPNTEAFF. The CDR3 DNA reads as TGTGCCAGCAGGCCACAGGGCCCGAACACTGAAGCTTTCTTT.

The V and J genes are TRBV28 and TRBJ1-1; D is uncertain. The V gene's germline CDR1 is MDHEN and CDR2 SYDVKM. V lost 8 bases, J lost 1 base, and 14 bases lay in between. The CDR3 totals 14 residues. This CDR3 reads CASYISRGNTEAFF. CDR3 sequence (DNA): TGTGCCAGCTACATCTCTCGGGGGAACACTGAAGCTTTCTTT.

This sequence joins TRBV2 and TRBJ2-7, with 9 nucleotides matching TRBD1. The CDR3 covers 13 residues. Looked up from germline, CDR1 is SNHLY and CDR2 is FYNNEI. The ends lost 3 bases at V and 6 bases at J; junction bases unmatched: 3. CDR3 sequence reads: CASSEGTGIEQYF. For the CDR3, the DNA is TGTGCCAGCAGTGAGGGGACAGGGATCGAGCAGTACTTC.

CDR3 bases: TGTGCCAGCAGCCAAGATGCGGGACTAGCGGGGGGTGAGACCCAGTACTTC. Translated, it gives CASSQDAGLAGGETQYF. The chain links TRBV4-2 to TRBJ2-5, with 15 nucleotides matching TRBD2. This CDR3 has 17 amino acids. J gave up 5 bases and V 0 bases, and 4 bases lay outside the gene matches. CDR1 and CDR2 from the germline V gene are LGHNA and YNFKEQ.

Here the CDR3 DNA reads TGCGCCAGCAGCTCGGGACAGATTAATGAAAAACTGTTTTTT. Its protein is CASSSGQINEKLFF. The chain joins TRBV5-1 to TRBJ1-4; 7 bases are shared with TRBD1. This CDR3 is 14 amino acids long. Germline trimming cut 3 bases from V and 4 bases from J; bases unmatched to any gene: 3. In germline, CDR1 is SGHRS, CDR2 YFSETQ.